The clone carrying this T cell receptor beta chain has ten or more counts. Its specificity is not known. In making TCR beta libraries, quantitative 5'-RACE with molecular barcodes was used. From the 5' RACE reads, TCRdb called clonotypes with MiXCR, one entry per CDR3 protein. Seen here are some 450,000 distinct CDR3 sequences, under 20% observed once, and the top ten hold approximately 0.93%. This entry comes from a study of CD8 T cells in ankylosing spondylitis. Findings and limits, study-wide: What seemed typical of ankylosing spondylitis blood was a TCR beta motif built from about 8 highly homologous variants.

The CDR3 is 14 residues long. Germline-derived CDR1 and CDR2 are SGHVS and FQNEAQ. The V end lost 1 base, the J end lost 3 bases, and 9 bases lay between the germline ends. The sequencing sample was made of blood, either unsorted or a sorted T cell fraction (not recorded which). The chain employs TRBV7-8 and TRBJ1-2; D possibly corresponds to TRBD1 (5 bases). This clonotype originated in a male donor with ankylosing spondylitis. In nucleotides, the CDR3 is TGTGCCAGCAGCTTAGAAAGGGGCGACTATGGCTACACCTTC. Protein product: CASSLERGDYGYTF. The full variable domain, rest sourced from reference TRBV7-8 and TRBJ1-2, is GAGVSQSPRYKVAKRGQDVALRCDPISGHVSLFWYQQALGQGPEFLTYFQNEAQLDKSGLPSDRFFAERPEGSVSTLKIQRTQQEDSAVYLCASSLERGDYGYTFGSGTRLTVV.